The source of this TCR beta chain is a study of T cells in Graves' hyperthyroidism and ophthalmopathy (dated by TCRdb to about 2019). Concerning the study at large: Peripheral blood was collected at initial diagnosis, before any treatment. The approximately 100 discovery patients were divided at random into training and test sets in a 7:3 ratio. TCR V-J signatures able to tell the groups apart were searched for in a discovery cohort of more than 90 patients, of whom about 40 had Graves' ophthalmopathy and 57 had stable Graves' hyperthyroidism. After sampling, hyperthyroidism patients received methimazole starting at 30 mg daily, and ophthalmopathy patients received high-dose intravenous methylprednisolone. An independent validation cohort of some 18 hyperthyroidism patients and more than 15 patients who later progressed to ophthalmopathy tested prospective prediction of ophthalmopathy. Thyroid tissue and blood T-cell repertoires from roughly 6 Graves' hyperthyroidism patients were also compared in the study. The paper reports TCR Vbeta CDR3 sequencing of over 130 peripheral blood samples: approximately 41 ophthalmopathy, roughly 74 hyperthyroidism and 17 progressor patients.

The TCR beta CDR3 regions were amplified from RNA transcripts. The TCR CDR3 was subjected to a first round of RT-PCR using the HTBI primer set and the Qiagen OneStep RT-PCR kit. The libraries were constructed in a second round of multiplex PCR and then size-selected and purified. The libraries were sequenced on an Illumina HiSeq2000 using paired-end 100 bp reads. In the source study's methods: SOAPnuke was used to process the raw data, throwing out any read that contained adapters or uncalled bases, had a mean Phred below 15, or lacked an exact constant-primer or identifier match. High-quality paired reads were merged with COPE v1.2.5, and unique nucleotide sequences were defined as clonotypes. MiTCR v1.1 was used to align clonotypes to the IMGT TRBV, TRBD and TRBJ reference segments. Only V-J combinations with frequency above 0.0001, covering about 99% of repertoires, were analysed. The TCS score was defined as the ratio of F50 (clonal expansion) to E x V (chaos), calculated using BLOSUM62-based TCRdist between CDR3 peptides within each V-J. Welch's t-statistics and random forest reduced approximately 520 V-J features to 13, which were used in a naive Bayes classifier (R e1071). Starting from the raw public reads, TCRdb applied fastp trimming at Q25, assembled clones with MiXCR and retained in-frame beta chains. A single entry per CDR3 protein holds the most common genes and DNA from its merged rows. The V and J calls and clone size come from TCRdb's table, not from the authors' own analysis. Present in this sample are approximately 570,000 distinct CDR3 sequences, roughly 21% of which were seen just once. The top ten clonotypes cover 45% to 50% of the sample.

On the study overall, not on this receptor specifically: Most expanded thyroid clonotypes (frequency above 0.001) were also found in blood, which suggests that blood repertoires may mirror thyroid immune responses. During validation, the model predicted progression to ophthalmopathy a median of around 7 months ahead of onset, with approximately 70% sensitivity and around 73% specificity. Sample size was not statistically predetermined, and blinding of investigators to group allocation was not performed. In cross-validation, a model built on a 13 V-J signature told ophthalmopathy apart from stable hyperthyroidism with under 90% sensitivity and 81% to 82% specificity, and in testing the same model reached 80%/75%.

Germline trimming: 4 bases from V, 5 bases from J; junction bases outside gene matches: 5. Based on the germline V gene, the CDR1 and CDR2 sequences are LGHNA and YSLEER. The CDR3 runs 15 amino acids, cysteine and phenylalanine included. Left in the record is the CDR3 DNA by itself, 45 bases read in frame from the first base. Ophthalmopathy patients had moderately to severely active disease, with a Clinical Activity Score of 3 or more, a NOSPECS grade of 4 or more, and a disease duration of less than 3 months. Patients with uncontrolled infections, other autoimmune diseases, pregnancy or lactation were excluded. Diagnoses were established on the basis of clinical symptoms, serum thyroxine and TRAb, thyroid ultrasound, and orbital computed tomography. PBMCs were isolated from 10 ml of fresh peripheral blood by Ficoll-Paque density gradient centrifugation. Trizol reagent was used to extract total RNA, and RNA quality was then checked on an Agilent 2100 Bioanalyzer.

About this clonotype itself: The specificity of this receptor is unknown. Base qualities are not provided; no much larger clone lies one nucleotide away.

Rearrangement joined TRBV4-3 to TRBJ2-2, with TRBD1 matching 9 junction bases. The TCR sequence derives from a middle-aged man with Graves' ophthalmopathy. Sequences were obtained from blood. CDR3 sequence: CASSRVGQGTGELFF. The nucleotide sequence is given as TGCGCCAGCAGCCGAGTGGGACAGGGAACCGGGGAGCTGTTTTTT.